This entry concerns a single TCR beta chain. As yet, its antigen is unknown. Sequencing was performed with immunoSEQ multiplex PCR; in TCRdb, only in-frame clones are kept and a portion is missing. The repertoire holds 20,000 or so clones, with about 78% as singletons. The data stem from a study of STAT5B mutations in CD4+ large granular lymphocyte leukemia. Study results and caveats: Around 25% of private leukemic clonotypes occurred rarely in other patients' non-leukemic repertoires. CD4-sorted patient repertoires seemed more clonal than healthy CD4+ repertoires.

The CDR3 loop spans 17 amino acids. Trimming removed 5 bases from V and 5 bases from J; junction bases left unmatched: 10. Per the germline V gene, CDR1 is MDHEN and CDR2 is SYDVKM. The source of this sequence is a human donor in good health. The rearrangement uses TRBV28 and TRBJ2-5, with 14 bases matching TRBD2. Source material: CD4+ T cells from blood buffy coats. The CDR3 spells CASSTSKGLAGEETQYF. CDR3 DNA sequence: TGTGCCAGCAGTACCAGCAAGGGACTAGCGGGGGAGGAGACCCAGTACTTC.